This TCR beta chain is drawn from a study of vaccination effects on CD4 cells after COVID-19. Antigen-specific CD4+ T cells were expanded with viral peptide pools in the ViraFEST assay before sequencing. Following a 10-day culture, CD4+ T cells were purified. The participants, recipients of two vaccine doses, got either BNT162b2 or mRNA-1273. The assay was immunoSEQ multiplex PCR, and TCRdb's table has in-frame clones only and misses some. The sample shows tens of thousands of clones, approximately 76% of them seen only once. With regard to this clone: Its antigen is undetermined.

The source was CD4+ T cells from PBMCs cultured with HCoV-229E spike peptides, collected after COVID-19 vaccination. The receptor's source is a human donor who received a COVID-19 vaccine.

The CDR3 region has the DNA TGTGCCAGTAGTGGGGGGACAGGGCTGATCACCGGGGAGCTGTTTTTT. Translating it yields CASSGGTGLITGELFF. V usage is TRBV19 and J usage is TRBJ2-2, with 9 bases lining up with TRBD1. The germline gives CDR1 LNHDA, CDR2 SQIVND (reference sequence). CDR3 length: 16 residues. Trimming took 5 bases from V and 4 from J; bases not matched to a gene: 8. Full variable domain (missing parts from reference TRBV19 and TRBJ2-2): DGGITQSPKYLFRKEGQNVTLSCEQNLNHDAMYWYRQDPGQGLRLIYYSQIVNDFQKGDIAEGYSVSREKKESFPLTVTSAQKNPTAFYLCASSGGTGLITGELFFGEGSRLTVL.